A selection of T cell receptor beta chains follows, all from one sample in a study of T cell clonotyping in hematopoietic cell transplantation. The data were produced by immunoSEQ multiplex PCR, yet TCRdb's version contains in-frame clones alone and is incomplete. Of roughly 10,000 clones in the sample, approximately 96% were seen once. Sequences were derived from peripheral blood mononuclear cells, sampled 100 days after allogeneic stem cell transplant. Receptor source: a male patient aged 60-69 years who had an allogeneic stem cell transplant from a related donor, so the T cells may come from the graft donor. Some clones in this sample may be carry-over from other donors' samples. Each CDR3 is given without its conserved first and last residue.

TRBJ1-2	TRBV5-1	ASSLADRDGYT
TRBJ2-1	TRBV28	ASSPLPPIRAGDEQF
TRBJ2-7	TRBV23-1	ASSRRQGAHEQY
TRBJ1-1	TRBV6-6	ASSISSKGGTEAF
TRBJ1-5	TRBV6-1	ASSDPGTGVGNQPQH
TRBJ2-3	TRBV7-9	ASSWPSPDTQY
TRBJ2-2	TRBV19	ASSQRGRHTGELF
TRBJ1-5	TRBV5-6	ASSLLGNQPQH
TRBJ1-5	TRBV30	AWSVGGPNQPQH
TRBJ2-1	TRBV30	AWTRQGGLSYNEQF
TRBJ1-1	TRBV6-1	ASRVRGRDEAF
TRBJ1-5	TRBV2	ASRASSGQGRYQPQH
TRBJ1-3	TRBV11-3	ASSARDRGDTIY
TRBJ2-5	TRBV2	ASSFREGTQY
TRBJ2-3	TRBV11-1	ASISSRD
TRBJ2-1	TRBV5-1	ASKGASGGYNEQF
TRBJ2-7	TRBV6-1	ASTDRFYEQY
TRBJ1-1	TRBV18	ASSLGQARTEAF
TRBJ2-2	TRBV27	ASSFRGQGAIFTGELF
TRBJ1-1	TRBV19	ASASPGGSMNTEAF
TRBJ1-6	TRBV11-3	ASSFEGNSPLH
TRBJ1-2	TRBV5-4	ASSSDRGYGYT
TRBJ1-1	TRBV2	ASSDPQGGPNTEAF
TRBJ2-4	TRBV6-1	ASSQGPTAKNIQY
TRBJ2-5	TRBV5-4	ASSLAGLAGVTQETQY
TRBJ2-1	TRBV19	ASSIGQNNEQF
TRBJ1-1	TRBV5-1	ASSLEGRTPEAF
TRBJ1-1	TRBV7-2	ASSVTLSVVNTEAF
TRBJ1-2	TRBV30	AQKFGGTGSEGYT
TRBJ2-5	TRBV11-2	ASSALGGGKEEY
TRBJ1-5	TRBV7-2	ASSLAVYSNQPQH
TRBJ1-3	TRBV2	ASSLSYSGNTIY
TRBJ1-2	TRBV7-8	ASSLERRQGAAGYT
TRBJ1-2	TRBV19	ASKEQGSYGYT
TRBJ2-1	TRBV5-4	ASSLGLVGGHNEQF
TRBJ1-2	TRBV7-8	ASIGGLWGDGGYT
TRBJ2-3	TRBV5-1	ASSRQTGGGGDTQY
TRBJ2-5	TRBV7-6	ASSLATGAETQY
TRBJ2-1	TRBV29-1	SDVNLAGKQF
TRBJ1-4	TRBV28	ASKKGQEREKLF
TRBJ2-1	TRBV4-3	ASSQEPGLAGYNEQF
TRBJ2-1	TRBV4-1	ASRPPGQGVNEQF
TRBJ2-5	TRBV7-2	ASSLEVTGETQY
TRBJ2-7	TRBV9	ASSVGTGTSYEQY
TRBJ1-2	TRBV4-1	ASSQDRGAANYGYT
TRBJ1-1	TRBV6-1	ASSEGYVRVNTEAF